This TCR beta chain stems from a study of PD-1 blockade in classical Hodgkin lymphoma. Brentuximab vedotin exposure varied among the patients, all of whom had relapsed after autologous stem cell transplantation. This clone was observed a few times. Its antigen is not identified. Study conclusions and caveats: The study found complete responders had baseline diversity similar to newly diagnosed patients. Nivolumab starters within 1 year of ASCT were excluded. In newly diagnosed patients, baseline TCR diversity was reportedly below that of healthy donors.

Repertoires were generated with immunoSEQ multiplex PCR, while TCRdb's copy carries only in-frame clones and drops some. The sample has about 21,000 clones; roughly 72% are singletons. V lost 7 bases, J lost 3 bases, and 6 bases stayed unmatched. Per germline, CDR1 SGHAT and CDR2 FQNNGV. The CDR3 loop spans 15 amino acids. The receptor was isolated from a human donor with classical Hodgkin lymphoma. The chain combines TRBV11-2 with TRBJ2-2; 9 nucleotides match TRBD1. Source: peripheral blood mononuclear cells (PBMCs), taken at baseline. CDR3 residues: CASNYRGQDTGELFF. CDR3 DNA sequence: TGTGCCAGCAACTACAGGGGGCAAGACACCGGGGAGCTGTTTTTT.